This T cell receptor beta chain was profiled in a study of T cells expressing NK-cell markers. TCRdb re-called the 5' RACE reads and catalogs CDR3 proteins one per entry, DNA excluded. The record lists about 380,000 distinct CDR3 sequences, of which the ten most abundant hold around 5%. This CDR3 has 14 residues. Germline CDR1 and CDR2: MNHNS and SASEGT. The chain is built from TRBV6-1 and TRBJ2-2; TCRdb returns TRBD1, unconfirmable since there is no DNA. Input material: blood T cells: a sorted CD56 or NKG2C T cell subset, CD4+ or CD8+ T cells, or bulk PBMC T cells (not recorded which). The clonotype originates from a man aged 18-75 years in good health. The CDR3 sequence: CASRDTGGTGELFF.